This T cell receptor (beta chain) was obtained from a study of beta chain features in type 1 diabetes. The V gene's germline CDR1 is SGHNT and CDR2 YENEEA. Trimming stripped 1 base from V and 4 bases from J, with 11 bases between. The CDR3 totals 15 residues. Sorting gave populations that all exceeded 95% purity. Overall study results and limits: TCRB CDR3s were moderately but significantly shorter in Type 1 diabetes patients in all four CD4+ subsets. Researchers reported that naive, central memory and Treg TCRB repertoires appeared more similar in patients than in healthy donors.

This clone was counted between two and nine times. Its specificity is unknown. The study reverse transcribed the entire isolated RNA, so it sequenced expressed TCRB transcripts. Sequencing used immunoSEQ multiplex PCR; TCRdb keeps in-frame clones, though not all of them. The table records 400,000 to 550,000 clones, about an eighth of them present only once. The receptor was isolated from a woman aged 18-29 years in good health. Sequenced sample: naive CD4+ T cells from blood. J is TRBJ2-1 and V is TRBV11-3; tentatively, D is TRBD1 (6 bases). This chain's CDR3 is CASSLAGQIYNEQFF. CDR3 coding DNA: TGTGCCAGCAGCTTAGCCGGACAGATATACAATGAGCAGTTCTTC.